This is a list of T cell receptor beta chains from one sample in a study of blood T cells in healthy people across ages. MiXCR, applied by TCRdb to the 5' RACE reads, yields one record per CDR3 protein. Of more than 800,000 distinct CDR3 sequences listed, 40% to 45% are singletons. Input material: blood. These receptors all come from a woman between 55 and 75 years old in good health. The CDR3 runs from the conserved cysteine through the conserved F or W. D genes are given only for firm matches. Not every row has a clone size; where given, it reads once, few, many or a size class.

clone_size: -; d_call: TRBD2; v_call: TRBV9; j_call: TRBJ2-1; cdr3_nt: TGTGCCAGCAGCGTAGCCAGCGGGAGGGACAATGAGCAGTTCTTC; cdr3_aa: CASSVASGRDNEQFF
clone_size: -; d_call: -; v_call: TRBV5-1; j_call: TRBJ2-3; cdr3_nt: TGCGCCAGCAGCTTGGGCGGGAAATATACAGATACGCAGTATTTT; cdr3_aa: CASSLGGKYTDTQYF
clone_size: few; d_call: TRBD2; v_call: TRBV13; j_call: TRBJ2-7; cdr3_nt: TGTGCCAGCAGCTTAGCCGGACTAGCGGGTCGAACCAGCGGTTACGAGCAGTACTTC; cdr3_aa: CASSLAGLAGRTSGYEQYF
clone_size: -; d_call: -; v_call: TRBV12-3/TRBV12-4; j_call: TRBJ2-1; cdr3_nt: TGTGCCAGCAGCTGGGACCCGGGCAATGAGCAGTTCTTC; cdr3_aa: CASSWDPGNEQFF
clone_size: few; d_call: -; v_call: TRBV6-5; j_call: TRBJ2-5; cdr3_nt: TGTGCCAGCAGTTACCAGGGCTCCGGTGGGGAGACCCAGTACTTC; cdr3_aa: CASSYQGSGGETQYF
clone_size: -; d_call: TRBD1; v_call: TRBV6-1; j_call: TRBJ2-5; cdr3_nt: TGTGCCAGCAGAGACAGGGTTTGGGAGACCCAGTACTTC; cdr3_aa: CASRDRVWETQYF
clone_size: -; d_call: -; v_call: TRBV15; j_call: TRBJ2-1; cdr3_nt: TGTGCCACCAGCAGAGGGGCAGAGGATGAGCAGTTCTTC; cdr3_aa: CATSRGAEDEQFF
clone_size: few; d_call: -; v_call: TRBV6-5; j_call: TRBJ1-2; cdr3_nt: TGTGCCAGCAGTTACTCGTCTAGAGGGGGAAAGGGTGGCTACACCTTC; cdr3_aa: CASSYSSRGGKGGYTF
clone_size: few; d_call: -; v_call: TRBV6-1; j_call: TRBJ2-7; cdr3_nt: TGTGCCAGCCTGGGGGGTCGGGGCTACGAGCAGTACTTC; cdr3_aa: CASLGGRGYEQYF
clone_size: few; d_call: -; v_call: TRBV20-1; j_call: TRBJ2-7; cdr3_nt: TGCAGTGCTAGACCCAATCCCTCCTACGAGCAGTACTTC; cdr3_aa: CSARPNPSYEQYF
clone_size: few; d_call: -; v_call: TRBV5-5; j_call: TRBJ2-7; cdr3_nt: TGTGCCAGCAGCCTCGGGACCGATGACTACGAGCAGTACTTC; cdr3_aa: CASSLGTDDYEQYF
clone_size: once; d_call: -; v_call: TRBV21-1; j_call: TRBJ2-7; cdr3_nt: TGTGCCAGCATCCCCCCCCGGACTGGTGAGAACGAGCAGTACTTC; cdr3_aa: CASIPPRTGENEQYF
clone_size: -; d_call: -; v_call: TRBV18; j_call: TRBJ2-7; cdr3_nt: TGTGCCAGCTCACCAAAGCAGGGCTACGAGCAGTACTTC; cdr3_aa: CASSPKQGYEQYF
clone_size: -; d_call: TRBD1; v_call: TRBV5-1; j_call: TRBJ2-3; cdr3_nt: TGCGCCAGCAGCTTTAAGGGGGCGTCAGATACGCAGTATTTT; cdr3_aa: CASSFKGASDTQYF
clone_size: -; d_call: -; v_call: TRBV27; j_call: TRBJ2-2; cdr3_nt: TGTGCCAGCAGCGCAGGGTCTCAATCCGGGGAGCTGTTTTTT; cdr3_aa: CASSAGSQSGELFF
clone_size: -; d_call: TRBD2; v_call: TRBV9; j_call: TRBJ2-1; cdr3_nt: TGTGCCAGCAGCGTAGGGCTAGCGGAGGGAAATGCGCAGTTCTTC; cdr3_aa: CASSVGLAEGNAQFF
clone_size: once; d_call: -; v_call: TRBV27; j_call: TRBJ2-7; cdr3_nt: TGTGCCAGCAGTTTAAGTTGGGGGGGCAGGCCCTACGAGCAGTACTTC; cdr3_aa: CASSLSWGGRPYEQYF
clone_size: many; d_call: -; v_call: TRBV3-1; j_call: TRBJ1-6; cdr3_nt: TGTGCCAGCAGTCGCGGCGAGGTATATAATTCACCCCTCCACTTT; cdr3_aa: CASSRGEVYNSPLHF
clone_size: -; d_call: TRBD2; v_call: TRBV20-1; j_call: TRBJ2-1; cdr3_nt: TGCAGTGCCAGGACTAGCGGGGCCAATGAGCAGTTCTTC; cdr3_aa: CSARTSGANEQFF
clone_size: few; d_call: -; v_call: TRBV10-3; j_call: TRBJ2-2; cdr3_nt: TGTGCCACCGGTTACGACACCGGGGAGCTGTTTTTT; cdr3_aa: CATGYDTGELFF
clone_size: few; d_call: -; v_call: TRBV6-1; j_call: TRBJ2-7; cdr3_nt: TGTGCCAGCAGTCAGTTTGCATGGCGCGGGTCCTACGAGCAGTACTTC; cdr3_aa: CASSQFAWRGSYEQYF
clone_size: few; d_call: -; v_call: TRBV9; j_call: TRBJ2-7; cdr3_nt: TGTGCCAGCAGCGTAGAGGCAGGAACCTACGAGCAGTACTTC; cdr3_aa: CASSVEAGTYEQYF
clone_size: many; d_call: -; v_call: TRBV5-1; j_call: TRBJ2-5; cdr3_nt: TGCGCCAGCAGCTTGGTTGGGGAGACCCAGTACTTC; cdr3_aa: CASSLVGETQYF
clone_size: -; d_call: -; v_call: TRBV12-3/TRBV12-4; j_call: TRBJ2-7; cdr3_nt: TGTGCCAGCAGTTCGCGGGACAGCTACGAGCAGTACTTC; cdr3_aa: CASSSRDSYEQYF
clone_size: few; d_call: -; v_call: TRBV28; j_call: TRBJ1-5; cdr3_nt: TGTGCCAGCAGTCTCGGGGGAGCCCGTTATCAGCCCCAGCATTTT; cdr3_aa: CASSLGGARYQPQHF
clone_size: -; d_call: -; v_call: TRBV28; j_call: TRBJ2-1; cdr3_nt: TGTGCCAGCAGTCACCTCGGGACAACACAAGAGACCCAGTTCTTC; cdr3_aa: CASSHLGTTQETQFF
clone_size: -; d_call: -; v_call: TRBV29-1; j_call: TRBJ2-7; cdr3_nt: TGCAGCGTTGAAGCCCAACCGGGGTACAATGAGCAGTACTTC; cdr3_aa: CSVEAQPGYNEQYF
clone_size: few; d_call: TRBD2; v_call: TRBV14; j_call: TRBJ2-7; cdr3_nt: TGTGCCAGCAGCCAAATTACCGCGGGAGCTCTCGAGCAGTACTTC; cdr3_aa: CASSQITAGALEQYF
clone_size: few; d_call: -; v_call: TRBV6-2/TRBV6-3; j_call: TRBJ2-7; cdr3_nt: TGTGCCAGCAGTTACTCGCAGGGTCGACACTACGAGCAGTACTTC; cdr3_aa: CASSYSQGRHYEQYF
clone_size: -; d_call: TRBD2; v_call: TRBV6-2/TRBV6-3; j_call: TRBJ2-7; cdr3_nt: TGTGCCAGCAAGGTTCAAGCGGGAGGTGTCTACGAGCAGTACTTC; cdr3_aa: CASKVQAGGVYEQYF
clone_size: -; d_call: -; v_call: TRBV27; j_call: TRBJ1-2; cdr3_nt: TGTGCCACCTGGACAGCCAGATTACCCTATGGCTACACCTTC; cdr3_aa: CATWTARLPYGYTF
clone_size: -; d_call: -; v_call: TRBV20-1; j_call: TRBJ2-7; cdr3_nt: TGCAGTGCGCAGGGGGCTTGGCTAGCGGGTAACGAGCAGTACTTC; cdr3_aa: CSAQGAWLAGNEQYF
clone_size: -; d_call: TRBD2; v_call: TRBV9; j_call: TRBJ2-5; cdr3_nt: TGTGCCAGCAGCAGGCAGGGACTAGCGGTTGAGACCCAGTACTTC; cdr3_aa: CASSRQGLAVETQYF
clone_size: -; d_call: TRBD2; v_call: TRBV11-2; j_call: TRBJ2-1; cdr3_nt: TGTGCCAGCAGCTTCCAAGCGGGGCTATCCTACAATGAGCAGTTCTTC; cdr3_aa: CASSFQAGLSYNEQFF
clone_size: -; d_call: -; v_call: TRBV4-1; j_call: TRBJ2-5; cdr3_nt: TGCGCCAGCAGCTACACAGGGTTCCAAGAGACCCAGTACTTC; cdr3_aa: CASSYTGFQETQYF
clone_size: few; d_call: TRBD2; v_call: TRBV10-3; j_call: TRBJ2-7; cdr3_nt: TGTGCCATCAGTGAGTCTGACGGGACTAGTGACGAGCAGTACTTC; cdr3_aa: CAISESDGTSDEQYF
clone_size: -; d_call: TRBD2; v_call: TRBV20-1; j_call: TRBJ2-4; cdr3_nt: TGCAGTGCTCTTAAACCGGGAGGACTAGCCAAAAACATTCAGTACTTC; cdr3_aa: CSALKPGGLAKNIQYF